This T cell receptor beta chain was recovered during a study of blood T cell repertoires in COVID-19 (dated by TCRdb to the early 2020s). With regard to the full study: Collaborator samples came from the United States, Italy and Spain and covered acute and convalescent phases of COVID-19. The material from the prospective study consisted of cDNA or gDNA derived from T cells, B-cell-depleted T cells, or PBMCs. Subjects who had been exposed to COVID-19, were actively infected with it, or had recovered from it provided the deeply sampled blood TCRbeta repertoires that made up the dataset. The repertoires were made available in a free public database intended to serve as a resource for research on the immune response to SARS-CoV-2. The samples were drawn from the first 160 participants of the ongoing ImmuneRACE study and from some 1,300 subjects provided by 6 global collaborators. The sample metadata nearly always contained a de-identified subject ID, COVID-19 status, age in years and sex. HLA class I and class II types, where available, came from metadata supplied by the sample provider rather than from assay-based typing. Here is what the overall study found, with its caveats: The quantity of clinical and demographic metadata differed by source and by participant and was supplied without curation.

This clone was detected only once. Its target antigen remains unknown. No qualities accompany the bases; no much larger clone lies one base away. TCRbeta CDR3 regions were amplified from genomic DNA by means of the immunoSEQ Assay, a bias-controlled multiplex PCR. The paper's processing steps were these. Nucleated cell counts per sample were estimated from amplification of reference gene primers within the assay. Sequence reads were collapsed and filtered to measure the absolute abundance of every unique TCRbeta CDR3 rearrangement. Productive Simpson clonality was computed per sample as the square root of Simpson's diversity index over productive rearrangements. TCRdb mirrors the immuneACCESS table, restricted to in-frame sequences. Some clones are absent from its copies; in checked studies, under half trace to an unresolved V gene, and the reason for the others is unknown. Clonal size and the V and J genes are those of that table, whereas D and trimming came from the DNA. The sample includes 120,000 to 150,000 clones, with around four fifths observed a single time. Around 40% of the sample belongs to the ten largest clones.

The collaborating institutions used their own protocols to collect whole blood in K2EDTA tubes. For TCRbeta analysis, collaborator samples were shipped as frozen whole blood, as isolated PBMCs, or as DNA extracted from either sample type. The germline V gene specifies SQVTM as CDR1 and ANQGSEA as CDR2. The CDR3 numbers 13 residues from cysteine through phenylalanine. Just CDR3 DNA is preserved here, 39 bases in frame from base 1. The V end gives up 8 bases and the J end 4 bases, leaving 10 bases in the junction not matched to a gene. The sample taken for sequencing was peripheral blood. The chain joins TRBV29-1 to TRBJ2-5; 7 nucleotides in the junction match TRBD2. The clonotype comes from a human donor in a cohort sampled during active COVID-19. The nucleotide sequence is TGCAGCACGCGGGATAGCGGGCCAGAGACCCAGTACTTC. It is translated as CSTRDSGPETQYF.